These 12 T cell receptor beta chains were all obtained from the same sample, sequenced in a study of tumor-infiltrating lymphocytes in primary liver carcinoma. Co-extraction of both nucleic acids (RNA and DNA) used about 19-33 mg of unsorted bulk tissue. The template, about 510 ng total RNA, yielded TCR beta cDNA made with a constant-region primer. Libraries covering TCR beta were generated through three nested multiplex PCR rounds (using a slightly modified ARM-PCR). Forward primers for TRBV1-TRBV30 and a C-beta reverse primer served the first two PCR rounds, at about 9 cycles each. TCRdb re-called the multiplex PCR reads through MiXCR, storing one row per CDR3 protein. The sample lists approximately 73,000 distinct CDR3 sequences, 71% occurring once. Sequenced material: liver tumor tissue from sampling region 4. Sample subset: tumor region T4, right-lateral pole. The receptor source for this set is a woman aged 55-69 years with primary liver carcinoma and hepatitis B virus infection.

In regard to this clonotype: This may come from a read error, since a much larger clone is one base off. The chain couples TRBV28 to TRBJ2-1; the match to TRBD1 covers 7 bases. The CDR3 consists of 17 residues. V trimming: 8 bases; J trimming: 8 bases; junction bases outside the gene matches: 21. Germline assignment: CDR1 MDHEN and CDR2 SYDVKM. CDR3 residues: CASWVRGSFFRLDEQFF. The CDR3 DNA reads TGTGCCAGCTGGGTCAGGGGGTCCTTTTTTAGGTTGGATGAGCAGTTCTTC.

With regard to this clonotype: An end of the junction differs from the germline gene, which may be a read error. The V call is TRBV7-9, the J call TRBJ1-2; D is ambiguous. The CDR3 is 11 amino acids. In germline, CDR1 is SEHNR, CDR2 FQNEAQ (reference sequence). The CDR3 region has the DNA TGTGCCAGCGGCTTAGGCGATGGCTACACCTTC. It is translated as CASGLGDGYTF.

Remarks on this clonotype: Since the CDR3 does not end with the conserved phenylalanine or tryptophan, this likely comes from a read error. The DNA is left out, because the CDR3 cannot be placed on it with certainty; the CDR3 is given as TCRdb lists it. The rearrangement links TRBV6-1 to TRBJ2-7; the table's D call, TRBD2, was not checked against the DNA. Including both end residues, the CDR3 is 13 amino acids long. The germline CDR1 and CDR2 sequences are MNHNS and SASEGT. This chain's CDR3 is CASGTSETYEQCY.

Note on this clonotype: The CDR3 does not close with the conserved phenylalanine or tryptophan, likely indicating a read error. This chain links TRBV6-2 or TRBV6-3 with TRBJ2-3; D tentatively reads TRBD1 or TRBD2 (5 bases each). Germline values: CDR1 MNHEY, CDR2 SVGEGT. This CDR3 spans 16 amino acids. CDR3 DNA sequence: TGCGCCAGCAGTTACGGGGCGGGTGGCATGACAGATACGCAGTATCTT. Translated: CASSYGAGGMTDTQYL.

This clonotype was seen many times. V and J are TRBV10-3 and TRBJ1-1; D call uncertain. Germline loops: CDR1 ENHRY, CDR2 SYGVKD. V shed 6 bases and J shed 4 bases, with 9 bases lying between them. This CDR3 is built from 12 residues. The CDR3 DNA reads TGTGCCATCAGCATTGACGGCACTGAAGCTTTCTTT. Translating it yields CAISIDGTEAFF.

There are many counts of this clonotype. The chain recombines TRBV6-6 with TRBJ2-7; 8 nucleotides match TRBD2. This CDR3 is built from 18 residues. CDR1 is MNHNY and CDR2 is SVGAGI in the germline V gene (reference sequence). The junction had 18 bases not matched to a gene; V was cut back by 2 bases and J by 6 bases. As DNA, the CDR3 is TGTGCCAGCAGTTACCCCCGCCGCGCTGCAGCGGGAGTTTGCGAGCAGTACTTC. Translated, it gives CASSYPRRAAAGVCEQYF.

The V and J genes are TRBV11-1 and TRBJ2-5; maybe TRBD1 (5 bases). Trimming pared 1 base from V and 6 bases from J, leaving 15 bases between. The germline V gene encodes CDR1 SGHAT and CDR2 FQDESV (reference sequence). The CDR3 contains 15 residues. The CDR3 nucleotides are TGTGCCAGCAGCTTAGAAGACAGTAGTCTAAAGACCCAGTACTTC. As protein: CASSLEDSSLKTQYF.

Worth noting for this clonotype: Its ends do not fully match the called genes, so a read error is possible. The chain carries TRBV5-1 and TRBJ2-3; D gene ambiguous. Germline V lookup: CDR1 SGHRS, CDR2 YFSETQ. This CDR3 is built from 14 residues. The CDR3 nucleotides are TGCGCCAGCAGCTTCGCCGAAATACTGGATACGCAGTTTTTT. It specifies CASSFAEILDTQFF.

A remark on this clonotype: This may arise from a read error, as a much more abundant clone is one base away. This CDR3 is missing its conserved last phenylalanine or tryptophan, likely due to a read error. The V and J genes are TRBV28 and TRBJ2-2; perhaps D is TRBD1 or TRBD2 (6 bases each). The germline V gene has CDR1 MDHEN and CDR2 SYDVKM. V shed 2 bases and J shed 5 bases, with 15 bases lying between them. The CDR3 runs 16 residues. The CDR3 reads CASSLTPGGRTGELFV. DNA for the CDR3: TGTGCCAGCAGTTTAACCCCCGGGGGCCGGACCGGGGAGCTGTTTGTT.

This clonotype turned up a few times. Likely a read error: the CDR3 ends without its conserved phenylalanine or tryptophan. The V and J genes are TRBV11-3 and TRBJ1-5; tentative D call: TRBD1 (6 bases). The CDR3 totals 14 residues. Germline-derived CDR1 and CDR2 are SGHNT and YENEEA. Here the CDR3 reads CACTRGGPHQPQHL. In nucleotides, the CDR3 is TGCGCCTGTACTCGGGGGGGGCCCCATCAGCCCCAGCATCTT.

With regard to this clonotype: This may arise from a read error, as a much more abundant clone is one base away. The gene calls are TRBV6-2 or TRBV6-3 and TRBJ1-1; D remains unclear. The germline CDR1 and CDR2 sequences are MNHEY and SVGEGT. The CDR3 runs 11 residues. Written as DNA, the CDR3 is TGTGCCAGCAGGATGAACACTGGAGCTTTCTTT. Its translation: CASRMNTGAFF.

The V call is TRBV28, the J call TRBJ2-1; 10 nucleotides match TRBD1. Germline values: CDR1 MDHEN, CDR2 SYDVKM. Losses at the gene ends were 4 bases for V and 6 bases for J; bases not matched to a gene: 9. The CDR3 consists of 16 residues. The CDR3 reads CASSSRQGARFNEQFF. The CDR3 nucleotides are TGTGCCAGCAGTTCAAGACAGGGGGCGCGTTTCAATGAGCAGTTCTTC.